The T cell receptor beta chain under discussion was sequenced for a study of OX40 agonist ivuxolimab in advanced cancers. On the study more broadly: Those enrolled were 82.7% male, with a mean age of about 66 years and ages from about 20 to 85. Partial responses were seen in three patients, one with hepatocellular carcinoma and two with cutaneous melanoma.

Here immunoSEQ multiplex PCR was the method, and the copy in TCRdb shows in-frame clones only, minus some. The sample shows 90,000 to 100,000 clones, around 95% of them seen only once. Individuals having autoimmune disease history or systemic immunosuppression were not enrolled. The clonotype comes from an adult with an advanced solid tumor such as melanoma, head and neck, liver or kidney cancer. The sample consisted of CD4+ or CD8+ T cells sorted from blood, taken in a trial of the OX40 agonist ivuxolimab.

CDR3 protein: CASSSGVGLYEQYF. The CDR3 DNA sequence: TGTGCCAGTAGTAGTGGGGTTGGACTCTACGAGCAGTACTTC. The chain is built from TRBV19 and TRBJ2-7; weak D call: TRBD2 (5 bases). V dropped 4 bases and J dropped 3 bases, with 13 bases sitting between them. The CDR3 runs to 14 residues. The V gene's germline CDR1 is LNHDA and CDR2 SQIVND (reference sequence).